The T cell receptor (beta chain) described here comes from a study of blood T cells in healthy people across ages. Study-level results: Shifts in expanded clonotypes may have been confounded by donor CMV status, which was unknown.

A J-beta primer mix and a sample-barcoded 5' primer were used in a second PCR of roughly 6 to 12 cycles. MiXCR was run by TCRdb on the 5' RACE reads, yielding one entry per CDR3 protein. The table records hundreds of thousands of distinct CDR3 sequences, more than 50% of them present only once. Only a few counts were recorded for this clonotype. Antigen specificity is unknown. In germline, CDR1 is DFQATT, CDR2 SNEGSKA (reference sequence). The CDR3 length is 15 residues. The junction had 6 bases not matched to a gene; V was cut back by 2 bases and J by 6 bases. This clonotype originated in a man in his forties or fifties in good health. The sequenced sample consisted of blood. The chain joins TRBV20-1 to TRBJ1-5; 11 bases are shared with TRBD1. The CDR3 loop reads CSARYVGQGVQPQHF. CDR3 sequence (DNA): TGCAGTGCTAGATATGTGGGACAGGGGGTTCAGCCCCAGCATTTT.